Presented here are 19 T cell receptor beta chains from one specimen sequenced in a study of shared clonotypes between healthy human individuals. Naive CD8 cells lacked CD45RO, underwent positive selection for CCR7 and left out terminally differentiated effector memory CD45RA+ cells. Data came from immunoSEQ multiplex PCR; TCRdb stores just in-frame clones and leaves some out. This sample has about 1,800,000 clones, with approximately 94% found just once. Sequencing was performed on naive CD8+ T cells sorted from blood. The receptors shown here come from a man between 18 and 29 years old in good health.

Concerning this clone: Other DNA sequences from this sample encode an identical CDR3 as well. V is TRBV13 and J is TRBJ2-1, with TRBD2 matching 11 bases. The CDR3 sequence is 15 residues long. V lost 0 bases, J lost 6 bases, and 1 base stayed unmatched. Germline-derived CDR1 and CDR2 are PRHDT and FYEKMQ (reference sequence). The CDR3 region is CASSLGLAGVNEQFF. CDR3 sequence (DNA): TGTGCCAGCAGCTTAGGACTAGCGGGAGTCAATGAGCAGTTCTTC.

The chain links TRBV27 to TRBJ1-6, with D hard to call. Trimming stripped 5 bases from V and 5 bases from J, with 16 bases between. The germline gives CDR1 MNHEY, CDR2 SMNVEV (reference sequence). The CDR3 covers 16 residues. In DNA, the CDR3 is TGTGCCAGCAGTCCGGGGTTATTCGCCGATAATTCACCCCTCCACTTT. This codes for CASSPGLFADNSPLHF.

About this clone: This specimen includes other DNA sequences encoding the same CDR3. The chain couples TRBV29-1 to TRBJ2-2; D might be TRBD2 (6 bases). V was pared by 2 bases and J by 3 bases, with 10 bases between. This CDR3 has 14 residues. Germline V CDR1 and CDR2: SQVTM, ANQGSEA. The CDR3: CSVERGDHTGELFF. The DNA for the CDR3 is TGCAGCGTTGAACGCGGGGACCACACCGGGGAGCTGTTTTTT.

The chain is built from TRBV14 and TRBJ2-7; 8 bases fit TRBD1. The germline V gene encodes CDR1 SGHDN and CDR2 FVKESK. J gave up 3 bases and V 2 bases, and 6 bases lay outside the gene matches. The CDR3 has 15 amino acids. The CDR3 nucleotides are TGTGCCAGCAGCCAACTCCGACAGGGGAACTACGAGCAGTACTTC. It is translated as CASSQLRQGNYEQYF.

The rearrangement links TRBV5-1 to TRBJ1-5; 7 bases are a match to TRBD1. Germline CDR1 SGHRS, CDR2 YFSETQ. This CDR3 spans 15 amino acids. With V trimmed by 0 bases and J by 4 bases, 4 bases remained unmatched. The CDR3 nucleotides read TGCGCCAGCAGCTTGGACGACAGGGTAAATCAGCCCCAGCATTTT. As protein: CASSLDDRVNQPQHF.

The V call is TRBV7-9, the J call TRBJ2-3; 8 bases fit TRBD2. Trimming cost V 3 bases and J 1 base; bases outside gene matches: 9. The CDR3 consists of 17 residues. CDR1 is SEHNR, CDR2 FQNEAQ, per germline (reference sequence). The CDR3 loop reads CASSFPRGGPGTDTQYF. The CDR3 coding sequence is TGTGCCAGCAGCTTCCCTCGCGGGGGGCCGGGCACAGATACGCAGTATTTT.

The chain recombines TRBV13 with TRBJ1-1; D may be TRBD1 (6 bases). CDR3 size: 13 residues. V gave up 8 bases and J gave up 4 bases, with 14 bases separating them. Germline loops: CDR1 PRHDT, CDR2 FYEKMQ (reference sequence). CDR3 bases: TGTGCCAGCCGGGGGGAGGGGGGCACTGAAGCTTTCTTT. Residues: CASRGEGGTEAFF. Supplemented by reference TRBV13 and TRBJ1-1, the full variable domain reads AAGVIQSPRHLIKEKRETATLKCYPIPRHDTVYWYQQGPGQDPQFLISFYEKMQSDKGSIPDRFSAQQFSDYHSELNMSSLELGDSALYFCASRGEGGTEAFFGQGTRLTVV.

The J gene is TRBJ2-2, the V gene TRBV10-2, with no clear D. Between the trimmed V and J ends, which lost 2 bases and 6 bases, there was a span of 19 bases. Germline CDR1 WSHSY, CDR2 SAAADI. The CDR3 contains 17 residues. The CDR3, as DNA: TGCGCCAGCAGTGAGCCACCGGAGAACGGCTGGCCCGGGGAGCTGTTTTTT. Residues: CASSEPPENGWPGELFF.

The genes are TRBV13 and TRBJ2-1; tentative D call: TRBD2 (6 bases). The CDR3 consists of 13 residues. The ends were cut back, 8 bases at V and 2 bases at J, with 10 bases in the middle. Looked up from germline, CDR1 is PRHDT and CDR2 is FYEKMQ (reference sequence). This chain's CDR3 is CASRDLTYNEQFF. The CDR3 nucleotides read TGTGCCAGCCGGGACTTGACCTACAATGAGCAGTTCTTC.

The rearrangement links TRBV6-1 to TRBJ1-5; no firm D call. The germline CDR1 and CDR2 sequences are MNHNS and SASEGT. With 2 bases removed from V and 1 base from J, the gap between germline ends came to 6 bases. The CDR3 is 14 residues long. The CDR3 DNA reads as TGTGCCAGCAGTGAATCTGGGAGCAATCAGCCCCAGCATTTT. Translation gives CASSESGSNQPQHF.

This clone was counted a single time. This CDR3 is also generated by other DNA sequences in the sample. The rearrangement links TRBV5-6 to TRBJ1-1; no clear D gene. The CDR3 has 13 amino acids. V was cut by 2 bases and J by 2 bases, with 7 bases left in between. Germline V gives CDR1 SGHDT, CDR2 YYEEEE. CDR3: CASSFDLNTEAFF. DNA of the CDR3: TGTGCCAGCAGCTTCGACCTAAACACTGAAGCTTTCTTT.

The chain links TRBV9 to TRBJ1-1; unclear D gene. With 4 bases removed from V and 0 bases from J, the gap between germline ends came to 10 bases. The CDR3 covers 14 residues. The V gene's germline CDR1 is SGDLS and CDR2 YYNGEE. The CDR3 protein is CASSLATVNTEAFF. The CDR3 DNA is TGTGCCAGCAGCCTAGCAACGGTGAACACTGAAGCTTTCTTT.

CDR3 nucleotides: TGCGCCAGCAGCTTCCGGGACAGGGTTTACGAGCAGTACTTC. It encodes CASSFRDRVYEQYF. This chain connects TRBV4-1 to TRBJ2-7; 9 bases agree with TRBD1. The CDR3 sequence is 14 residues long. The germline V gene has CDR1 MGHRA and CDR2 YSYEKL. V gave up 5 bases and J gave up 4 bases; unmatched junction bases: 6.

The rearrangement joins TRBV30 to TRBJ2-7, with D perhaps TRBD1 (6 bases). V lost 4 bases to trimming and J lost 5 bases, with 18 bases between them. The CDR3 spans 14 residues. CDR1 GTSNPN and CDR2 SVGIG come from the germline V gene (reference sequence). The CDR3 here is CAWTKFPGVDEQYF. CDR3 bases: TGTGCCTGGACTAAATTTCCAGGGGTCGACGAGCAGTACTTC. The full variable domain, rest sourced from reference TRBV30 and TRBJ2-7, is SQTIHQWPATLVQPVGSPLSLECTVEGTSNPNLYWYRQAAGRGLQLLFYSVGIGQISSEVPQNLSASRPQDRQFILSSKKLLLSDSGFYLCAWTKFPGVDEQYFGPGTRLTVT.

V is TRBV6-1 and J is TRBJ2-2; D not certain. Germline-derived CDR1 and CDR2 are MNHNS and SASEGT. The CDR3 runs to 14 residues. Trimming took off 3 bases at V and 1 base at J, with 6 bases between the two ends. The chain's CDR3 is CASSDDGNTGELFF. The CDR3 nucleotides are TGTGCCAGCAGTGATGACGGGAACACCGGGGAGCTGTTTTTT.

V is TRBV6-5 and J is TRBJ2-7; perhaps TRBD1 as D (6 bases). Trimming pared 6 bases from V and 4 bases from J, leaving 10 bases between. CDR3 size: 12 residues. Germline-derived CDR1 and CDR2 are MNHEY and SVGAGI. The CDR3 DNA reads as TGTGCCAGCAGCACCGACAGGTACGAGCAGTACTTC. Translating it yields CASSTDRYEQYF.

The rearrangement joins TRBV10-1 to TRBJ2-5; D gene ambiguous. CDR1 and CDR2 (germline): WNHNN, SYGVQD (reference sequence). Trimming took off 6 bases at V and 5 bases at J, with 10 bases between the two ends. The CDR3 has 12 residues. CDR3 amino acids: CASRPPVETQYF. CDR3 sequence (DNA): TGCGCCAGCAGACCTCCTGTTGAGACCCAGTACTTC.

The gene calls are TRBV6-5 and TRBJ2-3; the match to TRBD1 covers 8 bases. The CDR3 length is 16 residues. V was pared by 0 bases and J by 0 bases, with 2 bases of the junction left unmatched. The germline gives CDR1 MNHEY, CDR2 SVGAGI. CDR3 in amino acids: CASSYSTGVSTDTQYF. CDR3 nucleotide sequence: TGTGCCAGCAGTTACTCGACAGGGGTTAGCACAGATACGCAGTATTTT.

This chain connects TRBV5-4 to TRBJ2-2, with unresolved D. Germline CDR1 and CDR2: SGHNT and YYREEE (reference sequence). Trimming left V 0 bases short and J 4 bases short, with 7 bases between. This CDR3 region has 14 residues. CDR3 in amino acids: CASSLATSTGELFF. DNA of the CDR3: TGTGCCAGCAGCTTGGCAACGTCCACCGGGGAGCTGTTTTTT.